This T cell receptor beta chain was sequenced for a study of vaccination effects on CD4 cells after COVID-19. Deletions cut 2 bases from V and 6 bases from J, with 13 bases between. CDR3 length equals 14 residues. The germline gives CDR1 LGHNA, CDR2 YNFKEQ. General observations from the study: Marked contraction was observed in infection-induced and vaccine-induced clones late after vaccination.

With roughly nine days of culture completed, CD4+ T cells were isolated. Assay used: immunoSEQ multiplex PCR; TCRdb lists only in-frame clones, some missing. The table lists around 40,000 clones, 55% to 80% of them singletons, with 3.5% to 4.5% in the top ten. On this clone: Its antigen is not identified.

The chain couples TRBV4-2 to TRBJ2-5; maybe TRBD1 (6 bases). This receptor was obtained from a human donor who received a COVID-19 vaccine. This specimen consisted of CD4+ T cells from PBMCs cultured without peptide, obtained before COVID-19 vaccination. For the CDR3, the DNA is TGTGCCAGCAGCCAACCGGGACATCTGAAGACCCAGTACTTC. This codes for CASSQPGHLKTQYF.